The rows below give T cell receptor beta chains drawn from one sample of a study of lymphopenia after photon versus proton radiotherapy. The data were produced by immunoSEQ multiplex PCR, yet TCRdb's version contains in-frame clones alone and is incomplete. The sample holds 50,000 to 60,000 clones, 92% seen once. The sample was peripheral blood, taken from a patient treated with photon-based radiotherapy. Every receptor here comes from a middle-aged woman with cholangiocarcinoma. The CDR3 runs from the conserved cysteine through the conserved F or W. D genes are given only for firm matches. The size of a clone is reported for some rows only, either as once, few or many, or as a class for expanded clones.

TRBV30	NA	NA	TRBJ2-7	TGTGCCTGGAGTCGACTGGGTTTTACCTACGAGCAGTACTTC	CAWSRLGFTYEQYF
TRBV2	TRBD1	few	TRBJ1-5	TGTGCCAGCGGGGACAGGGAACGGGGGCCCCAGCATTTT	CASGDRERGPQHF
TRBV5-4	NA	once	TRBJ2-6	TGTGCCAGCAGCTTGGGTGTAAGCTCGTCCTCTGGGGCCAACGTCCTGACTTTC	CASSLGVSSSSGANVLTF
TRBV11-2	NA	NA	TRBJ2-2	TGTGCCAGCAGCTTACAGGGGGGGCTCAACACCGGGGAGCTGTTTTTT	CASSLQGGLNTGELFF
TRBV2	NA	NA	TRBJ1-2	TGTGCCAGCAGACAGGGTAATGACTATGGCTACACCTTC	CASRQGNDYGYTF
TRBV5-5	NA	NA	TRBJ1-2	TGTGCCAGCAGCTTAACACGGAGCTATGGCTACACCTTC	CASSLTRSYGYTF
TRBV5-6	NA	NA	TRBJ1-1	TGTGCCAGCAGCCCTTGGGGGCAGGGAATCAGAGCTGAAGCTTTCTTT	CASSPWGQGIRAEAFF
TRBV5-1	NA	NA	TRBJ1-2	TGCGCCAGCAGCTTGGACCCAGGGAACTATGGCTACACCTTC	CASSLDPGNYGYTF
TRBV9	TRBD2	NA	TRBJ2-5	TGTGCCAGCAGCGTAGGCGGGGGGGACCAAGAGACCCAGTACTTC	CASSVGGGDQETQYF
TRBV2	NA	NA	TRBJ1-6	TGTGCGACGTCGGAGGTAAATTCACCCCTCCACTTT	CATSEVNSPLHF
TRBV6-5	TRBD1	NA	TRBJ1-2	TGTGCCAGCAGAGCCGGGACAGGGGGCTATGGCTACACCTTC	CASRAGTGGYGYTF
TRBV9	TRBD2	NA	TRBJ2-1	TGTGCCAGCAGCTATAATACGGGGGGGCCATCCTACAATGAGCAGTTCTTC	CASSYNTGGPSYNEQFF
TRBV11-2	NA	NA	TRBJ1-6	TGTGCCAGCAGCCCCAGAGGAGGATTAAGCTCCTATAATTCACCCCTCCACTTT	CASSPRGGLSSYNSPLHF
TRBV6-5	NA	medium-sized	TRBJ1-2	TGTGCCAGCAGTTACGAGGGGGGTATGTTGGGTGGCTACACCTTC	CASSYEGGMLGGYTF
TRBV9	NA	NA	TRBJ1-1	TGTGCCAGCAGCGAAGAGGTGATGAACACTGAAGCTTTCTTT	CASSEEVMNTEAFF
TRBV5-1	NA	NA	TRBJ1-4	TGCGCCAGCAGCGGATCTCGGAGGTCTTACGAAAAACTGTTTTTT	CASSGSRRSYEKLFF
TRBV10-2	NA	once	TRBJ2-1	TGCGCCAGCACTTTGGCGGATAGCGATGAGCAGTTCTTC	CASTLADSDEQFF
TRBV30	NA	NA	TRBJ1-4	TGTGCCTGGAGTGTTGGCCTTAATGAAAAACTGTTTTTT	CAWSVGLNEKLFF
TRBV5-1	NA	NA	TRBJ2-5	TGCGCCAGCAGCTTGTCCGGGAGTATCAGAGAGACCCAGTACTTC	CASSLSGSIRETQYF
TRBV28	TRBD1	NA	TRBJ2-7	TGTGCCAGCAGCCCAATCACAGGGGTCCGCGAGCAGTACTTC	CASSPITGVREQYF
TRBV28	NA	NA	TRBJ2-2	TGTGCCAGCAGAAACCTAGGAGGGCCCGGGGAGCTGTTTTTT	CASRNLGGPGELFF
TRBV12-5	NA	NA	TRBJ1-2	TGTGCTAGTGGATCCTGGTCGTATGGCTACACCTTC	CASGSWSYGYTF
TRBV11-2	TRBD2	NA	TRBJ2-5	TGTGCCAGCAGCTTCGGGGGGGAGACCCAGTACTTC	CASSFGGETQYF
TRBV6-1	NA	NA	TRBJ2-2	TGTGCCAGCAGTGGGAGGCTGAACACCGGGGAGCTGTTTTTT	CASSGRLNTGELFF
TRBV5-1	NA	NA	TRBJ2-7	TGCGCCAGCAGCTTGGATCTAGCGCATGGGTACGAGCAGTACTTC	CASSLDLAHGYEQYF
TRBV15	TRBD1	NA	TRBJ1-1	TGTGCCACCAGCAGAACCCCTGAGGGGGCTGGGACTGAAGCTTTCTTT	CATSRTPEGAGTEAFF
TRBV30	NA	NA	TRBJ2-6	TGTGCCAGTAACCGGCCCTCTGGGGCCAACGTCCTGACTTTC	CASNRPSGANVLTF
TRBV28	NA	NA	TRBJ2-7	TGTGCCAGCAGTTTCGGCGGTAGCTCCTACGAGCAGTACTTC	CASSFGGSSYEQYF
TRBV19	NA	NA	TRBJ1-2	TGTGCCAGTAGTATAGGGGCAGACTACTATGGCTACACCTTC	CASSIGADYYGYTF